Shown below are 27 T cell receptor beta chains from a single sample sequenced in a study of shared clonotypes between healthy human individuals (TCRdb year 2020). Library preparation used the immunoSEQ multiplex PCR assay. Not all clones reach the TCRdb copy of this immuneACCESS table, which keeps in-frame sequences only. Checked studies attribute under half of the gap to unresolved V genes and leave the rest unexplained. For this sample there are about 990,000 clones; 75% to 80% appear just once. Clones ranked in the top ten supply 0.5% to 0.65% of the sample. Sequenced input: memory CD4+ T cells from PBMCs. The cell subset or site label here, explained by the study, means: CD45RA-negative fraction. The receptors derive from a man between 18 and 29 years old in good health. Some clones in this sample may be carry-over from other donors' samples.

Note on this clone: The sample contains more than one DNA sequence encoding this CDR3. CDR3 protein: CASSHSSYEQYF. In DNA form, the CDR3 reads TGTGCCAGCTCTCACTCTTCCTACGAGCAGTACTTC. The chain recombines TRBV14 with TRBJ2-7; no reliable D call. From germline, CDR1 is SGHDN and CDR2 FVKESK. V was pared by 8 bases and J by 1 base, with 9 bases between. This CDR3 contains 12 residues.

The chain links TRBV10-1 to TRBJ2-3; the match to TRBD2 covers 9 bases. The J segment lost 0 bases and the V segment lost 2 bases, leaving 3 bases of the junction unmatched. In germline, CDR1 is WNHNN, CDR2 SYGVQD (reference sequence). The CDR3 is made up of 16 amino acids. As DNA, the CDR3 is TGCGCCAGCAGTGAGGGACTAGCGACTAGCACAGATACGCAGTATTTT. Translation gives CASSEGLATSTDTQYF.

Turning to this clone: A much larger clone differs by one base, so this may be a read error. This chain links TRBV11-1 with TRBJ1-3; no reliable D call. The CDR3 loop spans 12 amino acids. The V end lost 5 bases, the J end lost 2 bases, and 4 bases lay between the germline ends. Per germline, CDR1 SGHAT and CDR2 FQDESV (reference sequence). The CDR3 DNA reads TGTGCCAGCAGCCGACCTGGAAACACCATATATTTT. This encodes CASSRPGNTIYF.

The chain has TRBV29-1 and TRBJ2-2, with 11 nucleotides matching TRBD2. Germline V gene data show CDR1 as SQVTM and CDR2 as ANQGSEA. The CDR3 has 18 amino acids. J gave up 3 bases and V 7 bases, and 16 bases lay outside the gene matches. CDR3 sequence reads: CSAAILGSGRGDTGELFF. The CDR3 DNA sequence: TGCAGCGCCGCTATTTTGGGTAGCGGGAGGGGGGACACCGGGGAGCTGTTTTTT.

V usage is TRBV14 and J usage is TRBJ1-1; a possible D gene is TRBD1 (6 bases). The CDR3 sequence is 15 residues long. V was cut by 0 bases and J by 1 base, with 9 bases left in between. Germline CDR1 SGHDN, CDR2 FVKESK. CDR3 loop: CASSQENRANTEAFF. The CDR3 DNA reads TGTGCCAGCAGCCAAGAAAACAGGGCGAACACTGAAGCTTTCTTT.

The chain is built from TRBV7-4 and TRBJ2-7; weak D call: TRBD1 (6 bases). V was clipped by 6 bases and J by 3 bases, with 9 bases between them. The CDR3 is 12 amino acids. Per the germline V gene, CDR1 is SGHVT and CDR2 is SQSDAQ. CDR3 bases: TGTGCCAGCAGTTCCAGGGGCTACGAGCAGTACTTC. Its protein is CASSSRGYEQYF.

Details on this clone: In the same sample, other DNA sequences code for this CDR3. The V call is TRBV5-1, the J call TRBJ2-5, with no clear D. Trimming took off 4 bases at V and 5 bases at J, with 9 bases between the two ends. The CDR3 runs 12 residues. From germline, CDR1 is SGHRS and CDR2 YFSETQ. CDR3 amino acids: CASSQGMETQYF. The CDR3 region has the DNA TGCGCCAGCAGCCAAGGCATGGAGACCCAGTACTTC.

V gene TRBV6-6 combines with J gene TRBJ2-5; D is unresolved. CDR1 is MNHNY and CDR2 is SVGAGI in the germline V gene (reference sequence). This CDR3 region has 12 residues. The V gene lost 10 bases and the J gene lost 4 bases, with 13 bases spanning the gap. The CDR3 sequence is CAIGPDRETQYF. The CDR3 region has the DNA TGTGCCATCGGGCCGGACCGAGAGACCCAGTACTTC.

With respect to this clone: In the same sample, other DNA sequences code for this CDR3. V is TRBV18 and J is TRBJ2-5; D gene ambiguous. Germline assignment: CDR1 KGHSH and CDR2 LQKENI. The CDR3 has 13 amino acids. The V end was cut by 0 bases, the J end by 5 bases, with 7 bases between. CDR3 in amino acids: CASSPPSDETQYF. CDR3 bases: TGTGCCAGCTCACCACCTAGTGATGAGACCCAGTACTTC.

The genes are TRBV4-2 and TRBJ2-1, with TRBD2 identical over 9 bases. The germline gives CDR1 LGHNA, CDR2 YNFKEQ. The V segment lost 5 bases and the J segment 5 bases; nucleotides outside the gene matches: 7. This CDR3 has 15 residues. CDR3 nucleotide sequence: TGTGCCAGCAGCTTACTGGCTAGCGGGGACAATGAGCAGTTCTTC. Residues: CASSLLASGDNEQFF.

V is TRBV10-1 and J is TRBJ2-3, with TRBD1 identical over 7 bases. V lost 5 bases and J lost 3; bases outside the gene matches: 8. Germline CDR1 is WNHNN and CDR2 is SYGVQD (reference sequence). The CDR3 loop spans 15 amino acids. This CDR3 reads CASSTRQGTTDTQYF. In nucleotides, the CDR3 is TGCGCCAGCAGTACTAGACAGGGTACGACAGATACGCAGTATTTT.

The chain recombines TRBV30 with TRBJ2-7; 8 positions agree with TRBD1. Looked up from germline, CDR1 is GTSNPN and CDR2 is SVGIG (reference sequence). The V gene end was trimmed by 2 bases and the J gene end by 5 bases; junction bases not matched to a gene: 5. The CDR3 is 13 amino acids. The CDR3 spells CAWSWQGADEQYF. CDR3 coding DNA: TGTGCCTGGAGTTGGCAGGGGGCCGACGAGCAGTACTTC.

This clone was seen just once. The V gene is TRBV30, the J gene TRBJ2-1; 7 bases match TRBD2. The germline V gene has CDR1 GTSNPN and CDR2 SVGIG (reference sequence). The V segment lost 4 bases and the J segment 4 bases; nucleotides outside the gene matches: 4. This CDR3 contains 13 residues. CDR3 region: CAWTGTKYNEQFF. The CDR3 DNA reads as TGTGCCTGGACCGGGACTAAGTACAATGAGCAGTTCTTC.

This chain links TRBV5-1 with TRBJ2-5; the D is unclear. Near its end, the DNA agrees better with TRBJ2-7, so the J call may be wrong. The CDR3 has 10 amino acids. The V gene's germline CDR1 is SGHRS and CDR2 YFSETQ. The CDR3 spells CASSTDEQYF. The DNA of the CDR3 is TGCGCCAGCAGCACAGACGAGCAGTACTTC.

Only one count was recorded for this clone. This chain connects TRBV9 to TRBJ1-2, with D possibly being TRBD1 (5 bases). Germline V gene sequence: CDR1 SGDLS, CDR2 YYNGEE. This CDR3 region has 14 residues. The ends were cut back, 2 bases at V and 0 bases at J, with 8 bases in the middle. The CDR3 coding sequence is TGTGCCAGCAGCGTCCCAGGGACTAACTATGGCTACACCTTC. Residues: CASSVPGTNYGYTF.

The chain combines TRBV30 with TRBJ2-6; unclear D gene. V was cut by 0 bases and J by 4 bases, with 4 bases left in between. This CDR3 region has 13 residues. The germline V gene encodes CDR1 GTSNPN and CDR2 SVGIG (reference sequence). The CDR3 nucleotides are TGTGCCTGGAGTGTAAACGGGGCCAACGTCCTGACTTTC. Translation: CAWSVNGANVLTF.

V and J are TRBV10-3 and TRBJ1-3; TRBD1 aligns across 7 bases. The CDR3 loop spans 13 amino acids. Losses at the gene ends were 8 bases for V and 4 bases for J; bases not matched to a gene: 5. Germline loops: CDR1 ENHRY, CDR2 SYGVKD. DNA of the CDR3: TGTGCCATCGGACAGGCGGGGGGAAACACCATATATTTT. Protein sequence: CAIGQAGGNTIYF.

The CDR3 sequence: CASSVRTGQQPQHF. The CDR3 nucleotides read TGTGCCAGCAGCGTAAGGACAGGGCAACAGCCCCAGCATTTT. J is TRBJ1-5 and V is TRBV7-2; 8 bases match TRBD1. This CDR3 spans 14 amino acids. V shed 5 bases and J 7 bases; nucleotides not matched to a gene: 7. Germline assignment: CDR1 SGHTA and CDR2 FQGNSA.

This clone turned up a few times. It is likely a read error, because the conserved phenylalanine at the end of the CDR3 is missing. The DNA is left out, because the CDR3 cannot be placed on it with certainty; the CDR3 is given as TCRdb lists it. The chain uses TRBV2 and TRBJ1-2. Germline V gene data show CDR1 as SNHLY and CDR2 as FYNNEI. Including both end residues, the CDR3 is 11 amino acids long. The CDR3 loop reads CASSEYRRHHL.

The chain combines TRBV19 with TRBJ2-1, with D possibly called TRBD1 or TRBD2 (5 bases each). Trimming cost V 4 bases and J 0 bases, with 19 bases left between them. The CDR3 spans 18 residues. From germline, CDR1 is LNHDA and CDR2 SQIVND (reference sequence). The CDR3 DNA is TGTGCCAGTAGTACCCCGCTAAGCTCGAGGGGCTCCTACAATGAGCAGTTCTTC. Encoded protein: CASSTPLSSRGSYNEQFF.

The J gene is TRBJ2-2, the V gene TRBV11-2, with D possibly matching TRBD2 (6 bases). The ends were cut back, 7 bases at V and 6 bases at J, with 15 bases in the middle. Germline CDR1 SGHAT, CDR2 FQNNGV. The CDR3 sequence is 14 residues long. The CDR3 reads CASTGTRLPGELFF. DNA for the CDR3: TGTGCCAGCACAGGGACTCGCTTACCCGGGGAGCTGTTTTTT.

The chain is built from TRBV30 and TRBJ2-7, with 8 bases identical to TRBD2. The CDR3 is made up of 14 amino acids. Germline CDR1 and CDR2: GTSNPN and SVGIG (reference sequence). The junction had 3 bases not matched to a gene; V was cut back by 1 base and J by 1 base. The CDR3, as DNA: TGTGCCTGGAGTGCGGGAGGGATTTCCTACGAGCAGTACTTC. Its protein is CAWSAGGISYEQYF.

V usage is TRBV29-1 and J usage is TRBJ2-3, with D perhaps matching TRBD2 (6 bases). The CDR3 consists of 15 residues. Per germline, CDR1 SQVTM and CDR2 ANQGSEA. With 0 bases removed from V and 2 bases from J, the gap between germline ends came to 12 bases. CDR3 nucleotide sequence: TGCAGCGTTGAAGATACCGGGAGCCTCACAGATACGCAGTATTTT. Translation: CSVEDTGSLTDTQYF.

In its sample, this clone was seen once. This chain links TRBV11-2 with TRBJ2-5, with D unclear. This CDR3 is 14 amino acids long. The germline CDR1 and CDR2 sequences are SGHAT and FQNNGV. Trimming cost V 10 bases and J 2 bases, with 17 bases left between them. The CDR3 DNA reads as TGTGCCATCCAAACGGGCGTAAAACAAGAGACCCAGTACTTC. Translating gives CAIQTGVKQETQYF. The full variable domain, its missing parts supplied by reference TRBV11-2 and TRBJ2-5, is EAGVAQSPRYKIIEKRQSVAFWCNPISGHATLYWYQQILGQGPKLLIQFQNNGVVDDSQLPKDRFSAERLKGVDSTLKIQPAKLEDSAVYLCAIQTGVKQETQYFGPGTRLLVL.

The chain recombines TRBV5-1 with TRBJ1-2, with TRBD1 matching 7 bases. Germline values: CDR1 SGHRS, CDR2 YFSETQ. CDR3 length equals 15 residues. V dropped 4 bases and J dropped 8; count of bases not matched to a gene: 14. In DNA form, the CDR3 reads TGCGCCAGCAGCCTCCAGGGACAGCCAACGGAAGGCTACACCTTC. It translates to CASSLQGQPTEGYTF.

This chain links TRBV15 with TRBJ1-4; 8 positions match TRBD1. CDR3 length: 17 amino acids. The ends lost 1 base at V and 3 bases at J; junction bases unmatched: 7. Germline-derived CDR1 and CDR2 are LNHNV and YYDKDF (reference sequence). CDR3 amino acids: CATSRVGDRGANEKLFF. The DNA for the CDR3 is TGTGCCACCAGCAGAGTAGGAGACAGGGGCGCTAATGAAAAACTGTTTTTT.

The chain carries TRBV28 and TRBJ1-2; 7 bases fit TRBD1. Germline CDR1 is MDHEN and CDR2 is SYDVKM. Unmatched junction bases numbered 2, after V lost 8 bases and J lost 8 bases. This CDR3 has 10 residues. CDR3 sequence (DNA): TGTGCCAGCCAGGGGGGCGGCTACACCTTC. Protein: CASQGGGYTF.